These T cell receptor beta chains were read from a single sample in a study of blood T cell repertoires in COVID-19. Here immunoSEQ multiplex PCR was the method, and the copy in TCRdb shows in-frame clones only, minus some. This sample yields approximately 400,000 clones, of which 70% to 85% are seen a single time; roughly 1.1% belongs to the top ten. Sequenced input: peripheral blood. These receptor sequences come from a human donor with acute or convalescent COVID-19. The donor label of this sample is uncertain. Both conserved end residues are part of each CDR3. D genes are given only for firm matches. The size of a clone is reported for some rows only, either as once, few or many, or as a class for expanded clones.

abundance	v_gene	j_gene	len	d_gene	CDR3aa	CDR3nt
NA	TRBV7-7	TRBJ2-1	13	NA	CASSPDRYNEQFF	TGTGCCAGCAGCCCCGACAGGTACAATGAGCAGTTCTTC
NA	TRBV19	TRBJ1-5	15	TRBD1	CASSLQTGFSQPQHF	TGTGCCAGTAGTCTACAGACAGGGTTCAGTCAGCCCCAGCATTTT
NA	TRBV15	TRBJ2-7	16	NA	CATSSDSGPPHYEQYF	TGTGCCACCAGCAGCGATAGCGGTCCACCCCACTACGAGCAGTACTTC
NA	TRBV27	TRBJ2-2	14	TRBD1	CASRDRGYTGELFF	TGTGCCAGCAGGGACAGGGGATACACCGGGGAGCTGTTTTTT
NA	TRBV5-1	TRBJ2-5	17	TRBD2	CASSLPGLAGGSETQYF	TGCGCCAGCAGCTTGCCGGGACTAGCGGGAGGGTCGGAGACCCAGTACTTC
NA	TRBV7-9	TRBJ2-7	14	TRBD2	CASSLTSASYEQYF	TGTGCCAGCAGCTTAACTAGCGCCTCATACGAGCAGTACTTC
NA	TRBV6-5	TRBJ1-1	14	TRBD1	CASRQGLGNTEAFF	TGTGCCAGTCGACAGGGCCTGGGGAACACTGAAGCTTTCTTT
NA	TRBV14	TRBJ2-7	13	TRBD1	CASRTTGGSEQYF	TGTGCCAGCAGAACGACAGGGGGGAGCGAGCAGTACTTC
NA	TRBV12-1	TRBJ1-2	13	NA	CASSFEQDYGYTF	TGTGCCAGCAGCTTTGAGCAGGACTATGGCTACACCTTC
NA	TRBV5-1	TRBJ2-7	15	TRBD1	CASSYAGQGAYEQYF	TGCGCCAGCAGCTACGCTGGACAGGGGGCCTACGAGCAGTACTTC
once	TRBV4-2	TRBJ2-3	17	TRBD2	CASSQTFAGGPTDTQYF	TGTGCCAGCAGCCAAACCTTCGCGGGGGGCCCGACAGATACGCAGTATTTT
NA	TRBV5-1	TRBJ2-1	16	NA	CASSMAQGGGSNEQFF	TGCGCCAGCAGCATGGCCCAAGGTGGAGGGTCCAATGAGCAGTTCTTC
NA	TRBV2	TRBJ2-5	15	TRBD2	CASRGAGGPGETQYF	TGTGCCAGCAGAGGAGCGGGAGGGCCAGGAGAGACCCAGTACTTC
once	TRBV5-1	TRBJ1-2	16	TRBD1	CASSLGSGQGVYGYTF	TGCGCCAGCAGCTTGGGATCGGGACAGGGAGTCTATGGCTACACCTTC
NA	TRBV6-5	TRBJ1-1	13	NA	CASLTGMNTEAFF	TGTGCCAGCTTGACCGGGATGAACACTGAAGCTTTCTTT
few	TRBV30	TRBJ1-6	15	TRBD1	CAWSDPDRGYSPLHF	TGTGCCTGGAGTGACCCCGACAGGGGATATTCACCCCTCCACTTT
once	TRBV6-5	TRBJ2-3	13	TRBD2	CASSLRERDTQYF	TGTGCCAGCAGTTTGCGGGAGCGGGATACGCAGTATTTT
NA	TRBV5-1	TRBJ2-5	22	TRBD1	CASSSRPRYRGFQQSSQETQYF	TGCGCCAGCAGCTCGCGACCCCGGTACAGGGGCTTTCAACAGTCAAGCCAAGAGACCCAGTACTTC
many	TRBV6-6	TRBJ2-2	13	NA	CASSPIASGELFF	TGTGCCAGCAGTCCAATAGCCTCCGGGGAGCTGTTTTTT
NA	TRBV6-5	TRBJ2-7	12	NA	CASSQGMYEQYF	TGTGCCAGCTCGCAGGGGATGTACGAGCAGTACTTC
NA	TRBV7-8	TRBJ1-6	14	TRBD1	CASRDRGKGSPLHF	TGTGCCAGCCGGGACAGGGGGAAAGGTTCACCCCTCCACTTT
NA	TRBV12-3/TRBV12-4	TRBJ2-7	13	TRBD2	CASSLGGFYEQYF	TGTGCCAGCAGTTTGGGGGGGTTCTACGAGCAGTACTTC
NA	TRBV10-3	TRBJ2-3	15	NA	CAISESTDRTDTQYF	TGTGCCATCAGTGAATCTACTGATCGAACAGATACGCAGTATTTT
once	TRBV6-2/TRBV6-3	TRBJ2-2	14	NA	CASSGQKNTGELFF	TGTGCCAGCAGTGGACAGAAGAACACCGGGGAGCTGTTTTTT
NA	TRBV1	TRBJ2-7	16	NA	CTSSQVCRLLSDEQYF	TGCACCAGCAGCCAAGTCTGCCGGCTCCTTAGCGACGAGCAGTACTTC
NA	TRBV27	TRBJ2-7	19	TRBD2	CASTLGGLAGVRGIYEQYF	TGTGCCAGCACTCTGGGGGGACTAGCGGGAGTTAGAGGGATCTACGAGCAGTACTTC
once	TRBV5-5	TRBJ1-5	16	NA	CAGRRRGVDSNQPQHF	TGTGCCGGCAGAAGGAGGGGAGTTGATAGCAATCAGCCCCAGCATTTT
NA	TRBV3-1/TRBV3-2	TRBJ2-1	16	TRBD2	CASSQFTSGKYNEQFF	TGTGCCAGCAGCCAATTCACTAGCGGGAAATACAATGAGCAGTTCTTC
NA	TRBV13	TRBJ2-1	19	TRBD2	CASSSTSGRDLPSYNEQFF	TGTGCCAGCAGCTCAACTAGCGGGAGGGATCTCCCCTCCTACAATGAGCAGTTCTTC
once	TRBV5-5	TRBJ2-7	16	NA	CASSLGAGGGYYEQYF	TGTGCCAGCAGCTTGGGGGCTGGGGGCGGCTACTACGAGCAGTACTTC
NA	TRBV5-5	TRBJ2-1	16	NA	CASSFSGEGSYNEQFF	TGTGCCAGCAGCTTCTCAGGGGAGGGATCCTACAATGAGCAGTTCTTC
NA	TRBV14	TRBJ2-1	15	NA	CASSPWVSSDNEQFF	TGTGCCAGCAGTCCATGGGTTAGCTCCGACAATGAGCAGTTCTTC
NA	TRBV3-1/TRBV3-2	TRBJ1-1	16	NA	CASSQKFGEPRTEAFF	TGTGCCAGCAGCCAAAAATTTGGGGAGCCAAGGACTGAAGCTTTCTTT
NA	TRBV19	TRBJ2-5	14	TRBD2	CASSTSGRGETQYF	TGTGCCAGTAGTACTAGCGGGAGAGGGGAGACCCAGTACTTC
NA	TRBV18	TRBJ2-1	12	NA	CASSAGINEQFF	TGTGCCAGCTCGGCGGGAATCAATGAGCAGTTCTTC
NA	TRBV5-1	TRBJ2-5	14	TRBD1	CASSDPGGVKTQYF	TGCGCCAGCAGCGACCCAGGGGGCGTGAAGACCCAGTACTTC
NA	TRBV19	TRBJ1-5	14	NA	CASSIGQTNQPQHF	TGTGCCAGTAGTATAGGACAGACTAATCAGCCCCAGCATTTT
once	TRBV5-4	TRBJ1-2	14	TRBD1	CASSGTEKLYGYTF	TGTGCCAGCAGCGGGACAGAGAAACTCTATGGCTACACCTTC
NA	TRBV11-2	TRBJ1-1	14	NA	CASRLGTPNTEAFF	TGTGCCAGCAGGCTCGGGACACCTAACACTGAAGCTTTCTTT
NA	TRBV4-1	TRBJ2-3	15	TRBD2	CASSVAGLAADTQYF	TGCGCCAGCAGCGTCGCGGGACTAGCTGCAGATACGCAGTATTTT
few	TRBV4-1	TRBJ2-2	19	NA	CASSLTSLWGPANTGELFF	TGCGCCAGCAGCCTGACAAGTTTATGGGGGCCCGCGAACACCGGGGAGCTGTTTTTT
few	TRBV7-9	TRBJ1-1	16	TRBD1	CASSLEGTVMNTEAFF	TGTGCCAGCAGCTTAGAGGGGACAGTGATGAACACTGAAGCTTTCTTT
NA	TRBV18	TRBJ1-1	14	NA	CASSRPPGVTEAFF	TGTGCCAGCTCACGGCCGCCGGGGGTAACTGAAGCTTTCTTT
NA	TRBV7-9	TRBJ1-2	15	TRBD1	CASSRTGGGKIGYTF	TGTGCCAGCAGCCGGACAGGGGGCGGTAAAATTGGCTACACCTTC
NA	TRBV10-1	TRBJ1-2	15	TRBD1	CASSPDRDRIYGYTF	TGCGCCAGTTCTCCGGACCGGGACAGGATCTATGGCTACACCTTC
NA	TRBV27	TRBJ1-1	15	NA	CASSPFGQPNTEAFF	TGTGCCAGCAGTCCTTTCGGACAGCCGAACACTGAAGCTTTCTTT
NA	TRBV19	TRBJ1-1	14	NA	CASSIWAGNTEAFF	TGTGCCAGTAGTATTTGGGCCGGGAACACTGAAGCTTTCTTT
NA	TRBV10-1	TRBJ2-1	18	TRBD2	CASSKRRMTSGGYNEQFF	TGCGCCAGCAGTAAACGCCGGATGACTAGCGGGGGATACAATGAGCAGTTCTTC
NA	TRBV5-1	TRBJ2-7	15	NA	CASSPGSGEPYEQYF	TGCGCCAGCAGCCCGGGGTCAGGAGAACCCTACGAGCAGTACTTC
NA	TRBV5-1	TRBJ1-6	15	NA	CASSFQSIYNSPLHF	TGCGCCAGCAGCTTTCAATCAATCTATAATTCACCCCTCCACTTT